Below are 25 T cell receptor beta chains sequenced from a single sample in a study of T cell responses to AZD1222 COVID-19 vaccine (dated by TCRdb to the early 2020s). The time point label of this sample denotes: baseline before first vaccination. Libraries were built with the immunoSEQ multiplex PCR assay. Entries here come from immuneACCESS through TCRdb and include only in-frame sequences with V and J called. Some clones fail to appear in such tables; in the studies checked, an unresolved V gene covers under half of the shortfall, and the cause of the remainder is unknown. The sample table lists about 140,000 clones, roughly 92% of them with a count of one. The ten biggest clones cover 1.7% of the sample. Specimen: peripheral blood, collected on day 0 of AZD1222 vaccination. Receptors were obtained from an adult in good health.

The chain joins TRBV5-1 to TRBJ2-1, with TRBD2 identical over 15 bases. The ends lost 1 base at V and 13 bases at J; junction bases unmatched: 3. CDR3 size: 14 residues. The germline V gene encodes CDR1 SGHRS and CDR2 YFSETQ. The CDR3 DNA reads as TGCGCCAGCAGCTTGTGGACTAGCGGGAGGGAACAGTTCTTC. Translation: CASSLWTSGREQFF.

This clone was detected once. The chain links TRBV4-1 to TRBJ1-1, with 7 bases identical to TRBD1. V shed 3 bases and J 1 base; nucleotides not matched to a gene: 2. The CDR3 contains 14 residues. Germline V gene sequence: CDR1 MGHRA, CDR2 YSYEKL. The CDR3 bases are TGCGCCAGCAGCCACGGACAGGCGAACACTGAAGCTTTCTTT. The encoded protein is CASSHGQANTEAFF.

The CDR3 spells CASRKQALPGNTIYF. In DNA, the CDR3 is TGTGCCAGTAGGAAACAGGCGTTGCCTGGAAACACCATATATTTT. The J gene is TRBJ1-3, the V gene TRBV19, with TRBD1 as a possible D gene (5 bases). The CDR3 is 15 residues long. CDR1 and CDR2 from the germline V gene are LNHDA and SQIVND (reference sequence). The germline V and J ends were trimmed by 6 bases and 2 bases, with 14 bases remaining between them.

V is TRBV24-1 and J is TRBJ2-1; possible D gene TRBD2, 6 bases. Looked up from germline, CDR1 is KGHDR and CDR2 is SFDVKD. The V end lost 5 bases, the J end lost 10 bases, and 14 bases lay between the germline ends. This CDR3 has 13 residues. CDR3 bases: TGTGCCACCAGTGCTGCGGGATCTGGCGAGCAGTTCTTC. Amino acid sequence: CATSAAGSGEQFF.

V gene TRBV12-3 or TRBV12-4 combines with J gene TRBJ2-1, with TRBD2 identical over 10 bases. This CDR3 spans 13 amino acids. Unmatched junction bases numbered 3, after V lost 6 bases and J lost 7 bases. This CDR3 is CASRTSGKNEQFF. The CDR3 DNA is TGTGCCAGCAGAACTAGCGGGAAGAATGAGCAGTTCTTC.

This clone showed up just once. Its ends do not fully match the called genes, so a read error is possible. V gene TRBV6-5 combines with J gene TRBJ1-1; TRBD1 matches 10 bases. There are 13 residues in the CDR3. Germline V gene sequence: CDR1 MNHEY, CDR2 SVGAGI. For the CDR3, the DNA is TGTGCCAGCACCTTAGACAGGGGGCGTCGGGTTGGCTTT. This sequence encodes CASTLDRGRRVGF.

This rearrangement joins TRBV28 to TRBJ2-3; the D call may be TRBD1 or TRBD2 (5 bases each). The germline V and J ends were trimmed by 6 bases and 2 bases, with 21 bases remaining between them. CDR3 length: 17 residues. The V gene's germline CDR1 is MDHEN and CDR2 SYDVKM. The CDR3 DNA follows: TGTGCCAGCAGACCACTCCCGGGGCTAGCCCTCACAGATACGCAGTATTTT. Encoded protein: CASRPLPGLALTDTQYF.

V usage is TRBV5-1 and J usage is TRBJ2-1; 11 nucleotides match TRBD2. The V segment lost 3 bases and the J segment 7 bases; nucleotides outside the gene matches: 6. This CDR3 is built from 15 residues. Germline V lookup: CDR1 SGHRS, CDR2 YFSETQ. The CDR3 is CASSSLAGGNNEQFF. For the CDR3, the DNA is TGCGCCAGCAGCTCCCTAGCGGGAGGAAATAATGAGCAGTTCTTC.

This clone has just one count. This chain joins TRBV3-1 (or the pseudogene TRBV3-2) and TRBJ2-2, with a tentative D call TRBD1 (5 bases). The CDR3 loop spans 14 amino acids. Trimming took 4 bases from V and 6 from J, leaving 12 bases between them. From germline, CDR1 is LGHDT and CDR2 YNNKEL (reference sequence). The CDR3 region is CASSPTSGSGELFF. The CDR3 DNA is TGTGCCAGCAGCCCCACATCAGGGTCCGGGGAGCTGTTTTTT.

The rearrangement uses TRBV7-8 and TRBJ1-2; D uncertain. CDR3 length equals 12 residues. Trimming took 5 bases from V and 4 from J, leaving 8 bases between them. The germline V gene encodes CDR1 SGHVS and CDR2 FQNEAQ. The CDR3 loop is CASSPRSYGYTF. For the CDR3, the DNA is TGTGCCAGCAGCCCGAGGTCCTATGGCTACACCTTC.

The V and J genes are TRBV5-1 and TRBJ1-1; D is ambiguous. The CDR3 sequence is 13 residues long. Trimming took 0 bases from V and 3 from J, leaving 6 bases between them. Germline loops: CDR1 SGHRS, CDR2 YFSETQ. This CDR3 reads CASSLGQYTEAFF. The DNA for the CDR3 is TGCGCCAGCAGCTTGGGGCAATACACTGAAGCTTTCTTT. Together with reference TRBV5-1 and TRBJ1-1, the CDR3 gives the full variable domain: KAGVTQTPRYLIKTRGQQVTLSCSPISGHRSVSWYQQTPGQGLQFLFEYFSETQRNKGNFPGRFSGRQFSNSRSEMNVSTLELGDSALYLCASSLGQYTEAFFGQGTRLTVV.

The chain carries TRBV5-1 and TRBJ1-5; D gene unclear. V lost 0 bases to trimming and J lost 7 bases, with 11 bases between them. This CDR3 has 14 amino acids. From germline, CDR1 is SGHRS and CDR2 YFSETQ. CDR3 loop: CASSLGEARQPQHF. CDR3 bases: TGCGCCAGCAGCTTGGGAGAGGCAAGACAGCCCCAGCATTTT.

The V call is TRBV13, the J call TRBJ2-7, with D possibly being TRBD2 (6 bases). CDR1 is PRHDT and CDR2 is FYEKMQ in the germline V gene (reference sequence). CDR3 length: 16 amino acids. V gave up 4 bases and J gave up 3 bases, with 19 bases separating them. CDR3 DNA sequence: TGTGCCAGCAGCTCGGGCTCCCGGGGACTTCACTACGAGCAGTACTTC. Protein sequence: CASSSGSRGLHYEQYF.

The chain joins TRBV5-1 to TRBJ2-1; 10 nucleotides align to TRBD2. Germline V gene data show CDR1 as SGHRS and CDR2 as YFSETQ. The CDR3 has 19 residues. Unmatched junction bases numbered 13, after V lost 1 base and J lost 3 bases. Here the CDR3 reads CASSLSGPSGSPFYNEQFF. The CDR3 nucleotides read TGCGCCAGCAGCTTGTCAGGCCCTAGCGGGAGTCCTTTCTACAATGAGCAGTTCTTC. The whole variable domain, filled in from reference TRBV5-1 and TRBJ2-1, reads KAGVTQTPRYLIKTRGQQVTLSCSPISGHRSVSWYQQTPGQGLQFLFEYFSETQRNKGNFPGRFSGRQFSNSRSEMNVSTLELGDSALYLCASSLSGPSGSPFYNEQFFGPGTRLTVL.

The CDR3 coding sequence is TGCGCCAGCAGCCAAGGACCGGGACAGGCGCTCAAGCAGTACTTC. Its translation is CASSQGPGQALKQYF. The rearrangement joins TRBV4-1 to TRBJ2-7; 8 bases align to TRBD1. Trimming cost V 1 base and J 8 bases; bases outside gene matches: 10. The CDR3 covers 15 residues. CDR1 and CDR2 (germline): MGHRA, YSYEKL.

This clone was seen once. The chain combines TRBV5-6 with TRBJ2-3, with D hard to call. Per the germline V gene, CDR1 is SGHDT and CDR2 is YYEEEE. This CDR3 contains 14 residues. Trimming shortened V by 0 bases and J by 2 bases, and 7 bases separated the two germline ends. This CDR3 is CASSLEAFTDTQYF. Here the CDR3 DNA reads TGTGCCAGCAGCTTGGAGGCTTTCACAGATACGCAGTATTTT. Complete variable domain (other parts from reference TRBV5-6 and TRBJ2-3): DAGVTQSPTHLIKTRGQQVTLRCSPKSGHDTVSWYQQALGQGPQFIFQYYEEEERQRGNFPDRFSGHQFPNYSSELNVNALLLGDSALYLCASSLEAFTDTQYFGPGTRLTVL.

The chain employs TRBV14 and TRBJ1-1, with D tentatively TRBD1 (6 bases). V dropped 1 base and J dropped 7 bases, with 10 bases sitting between them. Germline CDR1 and CDR2: SGHDN and FVKESK. The CDR3 contains 13 residues. The CDR3: CASSQVGRGEAFF. CDR3 DNA sequence: TGTGCCAGCAGCCAAGTGGGCAGGGGTGAAGCTTTCTTT.

This chain links TRBV6-2 or TRBV6-3 with TRBJ1-1, with TRBD1 matching over 9 bases. Germline V gene lookup returns CDR1 MNHEY and CDR2 SVGEGT. V trimming: 2 bases; J trimming: 5 bases; junction bases outside the gene matches: 9. The CDR3 consists of 16 residues. The CDR3 DNA is TGTGCCAGCAGTTACCCCCGTGGGACAGGGTTAACTGAAGCTTTCTTT. Amino acids: CASSYPRGTGLTEAFF.

The rearrangement joins TRBV19 to TRBJ1-4, with D possibly matching TRBD1 (5 bases). The CDR3 covers 15 residues. Trimming left V 3 bases short and J 7 bases short, with 15 bases between. The germline CDR1 and CDR2 sequences are LNHDA and SQIVND (reference sequence). CDR3 region: CASSMGGVIFEKLFF. The CDR3 nucleotides are TGTGCCAGTAGTATGGGGGGAGTTATTTTTGAAAAACTGTTTTTT.

This chain uses TRBV7-9 with TRBJ1-6; D call uncertain. V shed 5 bases and J shed 4 bases, with 12 bases lying between them. Germline CDR1 SEHNR, CDR2 FQNEAQ (reference sequence). The CDR3 covers 15 residues. This chain's CDR3 is CASSLTTGYNSPLHF. The DNA of the CDR3 is TGTGCCAGCAGCCTAACAACTGGGTATAATTCACCCCTCCACTTT.

J is TRBJ1-6 and V is TRBV18; D gene ambiguous. V was trimmed by 5 bases and J by 10 bases, leaving 12 bases between them. The germline V gene has CDR1 KGHSH and CDR2 LQKENI. CDR3 length: 13 residues. CDR3 coding DNA: TGTGCCAGCTCAGAGTCTGCGGGATCACCCCTCCACTTT. It codes for CASSESAGSPLHF.

This clone showed up just a few times. The chain employs TRBV7-9 and TRBJ2-7; D is unresolved. Between the trimmed V and J ends, which lost 8 bases and 3 bases, there was a span of 11 bases. There are 12 residues in the CDR3. CDR1 and CDR2 from the germline V gene are SEHNR and FQNEAQ (reference sequence). CDR3 in amino acids: CASGEGNYEQYF. CDR3 in DNA: TGTGCCAGCGGAGAAGGGAACTACGAGCAGTACTTC.

The V and J genes are TRBV4-2 and TRBJ1-3; no clear D gene. The CDR3 covers 16 residues. CDR1 is LGHNA, CDR2 YNFKEQ, per germline. Trimming cost V 2 bases and J 0 bases, with 11 bases left between them. The DNA of the CDR3 is TGTGCCAGCAGCCAATTCACGACGGACTCTGGAAACACCATATATTTT. Translation gives CASSQFTTDSGNTIYF.

V usage is TRBV4-1 and J usage is TRBJ2-6; 10 positions match TRBD2. J lost 2 bases, V lost 4 bases, and 5 bases had no gene match. This CDR3 has 17 amino acids. The V gene's germline CDR1 is MGHRA and CDR2 YSYEKL. The CDR3 is CASSRASGSPGANVLTF. The DNA of the CDR3 is TGCGCCAGCAGCCGGGCTAGCGGGAGCCCTGGGGCCAACGTCCTGACTTTC.

The V call is TRBV5-1, the J call TRBJ2-5; D not resolved. V gave up 0 bases and J gave up 2 bases, with 11 bases separating them. The CDR3 runs to 15 residues. The germline V gene encodes CDR1 SGHRS and CDR2 YFSETQ. The CDR3 coding sequence is TGCGCCAGCAGCTTGGCCGCCAGCAGACAAGAGACCCAGTACTTC. It is translated as CASSLAASRQETQYF.